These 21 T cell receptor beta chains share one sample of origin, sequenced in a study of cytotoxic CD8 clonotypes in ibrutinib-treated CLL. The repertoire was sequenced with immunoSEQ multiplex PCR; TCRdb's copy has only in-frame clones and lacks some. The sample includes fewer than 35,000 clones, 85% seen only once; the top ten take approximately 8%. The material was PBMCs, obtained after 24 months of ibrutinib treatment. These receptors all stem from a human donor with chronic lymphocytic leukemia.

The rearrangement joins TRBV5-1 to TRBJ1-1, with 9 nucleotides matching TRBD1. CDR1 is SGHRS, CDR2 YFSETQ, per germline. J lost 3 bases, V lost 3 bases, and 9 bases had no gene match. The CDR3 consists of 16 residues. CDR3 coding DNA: TGCGCCAGCAGCTCTGGGGGGACAGGGTTGGACACTGAAGCTTTCTTT. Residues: CASSSGGTGLDTEAFF.

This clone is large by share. In nucleotides, the CDR3 is TGCGCCAGCAGCCCCTATCACCCATCGAACACCGGGGAGCTGTTTTTT. This translates into CASSPYHPSNTGELFF. The chain has TRBV4-1 and TRBJ2-2; D is undetermined. CDR1 and CDR2 (germline): MGHRA, YSYEKL. This CDR3 is 16 amino acids long. The V and J ends lost 4 bases and 0 bases respectively, with 12 bases between them.

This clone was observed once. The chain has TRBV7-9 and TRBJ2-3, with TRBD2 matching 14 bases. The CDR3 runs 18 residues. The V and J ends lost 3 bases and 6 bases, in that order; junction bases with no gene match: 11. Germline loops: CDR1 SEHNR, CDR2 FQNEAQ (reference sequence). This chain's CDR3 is CASSFLTTSGGAVDTQYF. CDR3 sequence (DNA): TGTGCCAGCAGCTTCCTCACGACTAGCGGGGGGGCCGTTGATACGCAGTATTTT.

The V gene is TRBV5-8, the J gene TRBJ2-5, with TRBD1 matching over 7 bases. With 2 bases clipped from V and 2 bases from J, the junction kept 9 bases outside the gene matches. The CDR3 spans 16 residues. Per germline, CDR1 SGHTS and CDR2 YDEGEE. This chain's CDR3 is CASSFESGQPQETQYF. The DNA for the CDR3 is TGTGCCAGCAGCTTCGAATCGGGACAGCCACAAGAGACCCAGTACTTC.

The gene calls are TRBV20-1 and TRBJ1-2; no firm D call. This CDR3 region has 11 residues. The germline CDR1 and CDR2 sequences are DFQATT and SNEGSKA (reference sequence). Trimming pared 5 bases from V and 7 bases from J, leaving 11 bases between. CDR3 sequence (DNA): TGCAGTGCTCCCCTGGAGGTTGGCTACACCTTC. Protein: CSAPLEVGYTF.

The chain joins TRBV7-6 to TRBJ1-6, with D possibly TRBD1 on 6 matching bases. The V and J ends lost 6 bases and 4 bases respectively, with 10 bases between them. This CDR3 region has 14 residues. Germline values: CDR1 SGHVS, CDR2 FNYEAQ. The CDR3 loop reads CASSPDRYNSPLHF. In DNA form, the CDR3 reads TGTGCCAGCAGTCCGGACAGATATAATTCACCCCTCCACTTT.

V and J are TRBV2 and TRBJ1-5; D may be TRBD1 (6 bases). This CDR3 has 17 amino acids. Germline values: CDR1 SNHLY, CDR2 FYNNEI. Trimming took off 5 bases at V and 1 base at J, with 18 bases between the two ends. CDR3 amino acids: CASSPGAGTISNQPQHF. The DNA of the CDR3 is TGTGCCAGCAGTCCTGGCGCCGGGACAATAAGCAATCAGCCCCAGCATTTT.

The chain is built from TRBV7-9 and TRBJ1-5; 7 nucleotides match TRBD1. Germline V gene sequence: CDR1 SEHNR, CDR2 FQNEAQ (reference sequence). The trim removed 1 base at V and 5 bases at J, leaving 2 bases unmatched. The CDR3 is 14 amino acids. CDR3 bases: TGTGCCAGCAGCTTAGGCAGGGGGGATCAGCCCCAGCATTTT. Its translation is CASSLGRGDQPQHF.

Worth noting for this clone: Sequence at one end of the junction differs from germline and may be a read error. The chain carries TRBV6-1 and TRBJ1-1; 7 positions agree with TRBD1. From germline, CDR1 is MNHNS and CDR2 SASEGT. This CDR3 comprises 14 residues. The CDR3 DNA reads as TGTGCCATCAGCGGTAGTGGAGCAGGGGGAGTCGGACTGTTC. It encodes CAISGSGAGGVGLF.

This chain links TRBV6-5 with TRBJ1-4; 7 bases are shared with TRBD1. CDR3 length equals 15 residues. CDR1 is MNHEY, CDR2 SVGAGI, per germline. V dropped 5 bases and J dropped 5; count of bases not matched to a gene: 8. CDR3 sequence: CASSGGDRENEKLFF. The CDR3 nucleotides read TGTGCCAGCAGTGGGGGGGACAGAGAGAATGAAAAACTGTTTTTT.

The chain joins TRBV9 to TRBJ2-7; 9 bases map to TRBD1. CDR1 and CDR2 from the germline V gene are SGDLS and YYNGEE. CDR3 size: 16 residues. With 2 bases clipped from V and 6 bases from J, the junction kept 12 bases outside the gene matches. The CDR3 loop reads CASSVGQGLGLAEQYF. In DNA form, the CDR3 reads TGTGCCAGCAGCGTGGGACAGGGTTTAGGGCTGGCCGAGCAGTACTTC.

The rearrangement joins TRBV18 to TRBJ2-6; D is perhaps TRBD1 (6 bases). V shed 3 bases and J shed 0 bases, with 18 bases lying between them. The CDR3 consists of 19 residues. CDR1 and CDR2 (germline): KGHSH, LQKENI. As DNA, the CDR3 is TGTGCCAGCTCACCCACTCCAGGGGTCACGACCTCTGGGGCCAACGTCCTGACTTTC. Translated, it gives CASSPTPGVTTSGANVLTF.

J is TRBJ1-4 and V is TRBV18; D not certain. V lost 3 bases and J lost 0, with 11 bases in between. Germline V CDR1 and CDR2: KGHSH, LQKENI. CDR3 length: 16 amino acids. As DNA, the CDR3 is TGTGCCAGCTCACCCCCTGAGACTGCAACTAATGAAAAACTGTTTTTT. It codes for CASSPPETATNEKLFF. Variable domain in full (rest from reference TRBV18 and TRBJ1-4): NAGVMQNPRHLVRRRGQEARLRCSPMKGHSHVYWYRQLPEEGLKFMVYLQKENIIDESGMPKERFSAEFPKEGPSILRIQQVVRGDSAAYFCASSPPETATNEKLFFGSGTQLSVL.

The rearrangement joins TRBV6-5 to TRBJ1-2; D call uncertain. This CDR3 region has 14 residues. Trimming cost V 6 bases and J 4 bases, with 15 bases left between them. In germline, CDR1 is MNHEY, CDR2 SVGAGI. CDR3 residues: CASRVGNSRYGYTF. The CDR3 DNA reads TGTGCCAGCAGGGTAGGGAACAGCCGCTATGGCTACACCTTC.

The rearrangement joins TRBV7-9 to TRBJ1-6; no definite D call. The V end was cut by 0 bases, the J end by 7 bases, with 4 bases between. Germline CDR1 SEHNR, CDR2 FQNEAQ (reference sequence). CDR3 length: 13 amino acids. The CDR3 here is CASSLAQNSPLHF. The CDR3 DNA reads TGTGCCAGCAGCTTAGCCCAGAATTCACCCCTCCACTTT.

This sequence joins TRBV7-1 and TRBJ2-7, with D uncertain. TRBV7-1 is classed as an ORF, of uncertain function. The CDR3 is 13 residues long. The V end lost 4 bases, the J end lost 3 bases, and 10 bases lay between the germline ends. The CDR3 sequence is CASSLANYYEQYF. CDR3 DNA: TGTGCCAGCAGCTTAGCTAACTACTACGAGCAGTACTTC.

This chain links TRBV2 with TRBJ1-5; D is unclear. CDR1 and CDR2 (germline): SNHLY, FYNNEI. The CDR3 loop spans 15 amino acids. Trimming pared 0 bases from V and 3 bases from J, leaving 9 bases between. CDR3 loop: CASSEARGSNQPQHF. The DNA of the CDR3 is TGTGCCAGCAGTGAAGCTCGGGGATCCAATCAGCCCCAGCATTTT.

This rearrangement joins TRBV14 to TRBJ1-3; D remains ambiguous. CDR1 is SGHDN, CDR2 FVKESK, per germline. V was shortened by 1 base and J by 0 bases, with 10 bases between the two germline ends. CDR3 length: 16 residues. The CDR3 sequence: CASSQGLPNSGNTIYF. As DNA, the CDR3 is TGTGCCAGCAGCCAAGGGTTGCCGAACTCTGGAAACACCATATATTTT.

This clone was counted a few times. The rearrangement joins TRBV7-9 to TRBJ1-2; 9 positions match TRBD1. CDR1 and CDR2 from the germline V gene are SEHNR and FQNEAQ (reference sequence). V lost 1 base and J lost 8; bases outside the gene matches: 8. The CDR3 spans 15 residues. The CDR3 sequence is CASSLGGQGQLGYTF. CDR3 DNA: TGTGCCAGCAGCTTAGGGGGACAGGGACAGCTGGGCTACACCTTC.

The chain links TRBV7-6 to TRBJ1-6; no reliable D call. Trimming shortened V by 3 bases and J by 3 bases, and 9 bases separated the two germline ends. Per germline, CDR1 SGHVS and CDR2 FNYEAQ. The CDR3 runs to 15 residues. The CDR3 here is CASSFSMDYNSPLHF. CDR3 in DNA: TGTGCCAGCAGCTTTTCTATGGACTATAATTCACCCCTCCACTTT.

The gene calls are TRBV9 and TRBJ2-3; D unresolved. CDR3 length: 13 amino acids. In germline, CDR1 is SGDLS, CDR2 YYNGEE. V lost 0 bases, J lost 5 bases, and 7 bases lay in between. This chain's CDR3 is CASSVGPKDTQYF. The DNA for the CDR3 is TGTGCCAGCAGCGTAGGTCCGAAAGATACGCAGTATTTT.